This TCR beta chain is drawn from a study of response to subunit inactivated influenza vaccine. TCRdb analysed the RT-PCR reads with MiXCR anew, one entry per CDR3 protein. In the table there are 250,000 to 350,000 distinct CDR3 sequences, approximately 23% of which are singletons. The CDR3 is 17 residues long. J gave up 0 bases and V 1 base, and 6 bases lay outside the gene matches. The germline CDR1 and CDR2 sequences are SGHTA and FQGNSA. The chain carries TRBV7-2 and TRBJ2-7; 10 nucleotides align to TRBD2. The sequence was collected from a man aged 50-75 years who received an inactivated influenza vaccine. The sequencing used PBMCs from blood, collected roughly 20 months after vaccination. The CDR3: CASSLVSSGRDSYEQYF. CDR3 nucleotides: TGTGCCAGCAGCTTAGTGTCTAGCGGGAGAGACTCCTACGAGCAGTACTTC.